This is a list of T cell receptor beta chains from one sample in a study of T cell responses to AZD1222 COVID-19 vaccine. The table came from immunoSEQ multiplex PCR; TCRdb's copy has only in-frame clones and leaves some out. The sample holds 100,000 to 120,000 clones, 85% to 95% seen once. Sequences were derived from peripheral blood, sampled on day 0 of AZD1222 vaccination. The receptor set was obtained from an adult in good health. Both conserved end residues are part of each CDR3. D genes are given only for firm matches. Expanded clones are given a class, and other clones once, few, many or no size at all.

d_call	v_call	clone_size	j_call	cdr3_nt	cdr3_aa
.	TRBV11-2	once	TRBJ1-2	TGTGCCAGCAGATTCGAACCGAGTACCTATGGCTACACCTTC	CASRFEPSTYGYTF
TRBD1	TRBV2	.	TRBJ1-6	TGTGCCAGCAGCCGGGACAGACAGGATTCACCCCTCCACTTT	CASSRDRQDSPLHF
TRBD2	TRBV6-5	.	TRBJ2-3	TGTGCCAGCAGTTCCACCGGGACTAGAATCACAGATACGCAGTATTTT	CASSSTGTRITDTQYF
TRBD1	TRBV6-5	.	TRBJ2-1	TGTGCCAGCAGCCTGGACAGGGTCTGGGTTGAGCAGTTCTTC	CASSLDRVWVEQFF
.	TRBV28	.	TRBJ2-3	TGTGCCAGCAGTTTATCGGACCTCTGGGGCACAGATACGCAGTATTTT	CASSLSDLWGTDTQYF
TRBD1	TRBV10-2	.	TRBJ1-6	TGCGCCAGCATTGGACAGGGAAATAATTCACCCCTCCACTTT	CASIGQGNNSPLHF
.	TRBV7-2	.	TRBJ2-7	TGTGCCAGCAGCTTAGTCCGCTACGAGCAGTACTTC	CASSLVRYEQYF
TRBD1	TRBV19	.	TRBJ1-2	TGTGCCAGTAGTATCCCGGGACAGGGCCCCAACGGCTATGGCTACACCTTC	CASSIPGQGPNGYGYTF
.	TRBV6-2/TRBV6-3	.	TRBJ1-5	TGTGCCAGCAGTTACGAGGGGTATAGGCAGCCCCAGCATTTT	CASSYEGYRQPQHF
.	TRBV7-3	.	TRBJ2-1	TGTGCCAGCAGCTTACGGCAGGGAAGTGTGAATGAGCAGTTCTTC	CASSLRQGSVNEQFF
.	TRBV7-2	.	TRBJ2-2	TGTGCCAGCAGCTTTCGGACTCCGAACACCGGGGAGCTGTTTTTT	CASSFRTPNTGELFF
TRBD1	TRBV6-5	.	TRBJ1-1	TGTGCCAGCAGGGGTGACAGGGGCACTGAAGCTTTCTTT	CASRGDRGTEAFF
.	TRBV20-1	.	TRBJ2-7	TGCAGTGCTTCTAGTAGGTACGAGCAGTACTTC	CSASSRYEQYF
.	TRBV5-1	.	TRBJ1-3	TGCGCCAGCAGCTTGGAGACAGGACTGGGAAACACCATATATTTT	CASSLETGLGNTIYF
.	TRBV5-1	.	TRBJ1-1	TGCGCCAGCAGCTCGGACAGTTTGGAGACTGAAGCTTTCTTT	CASSSDSLETEAFF
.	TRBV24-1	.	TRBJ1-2	TGTGCCACCAGTGCGGGGGATGGCTACACCTTC	CATSAGDGYTF
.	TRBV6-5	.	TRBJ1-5	TGTGCCAGCAGCCCCCGGGGGAATCAGCCCCAGCATTTT	CASSPRGNQPQHF
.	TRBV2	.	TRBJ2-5	TGTGCCAGCCGGGGACCAGCGCTGGGCGGGGAGACCCAGTACTTC	CASRGPALGGETQYF
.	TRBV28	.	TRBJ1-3	TGTGCCAGCAGGGTGAGCAGGGGTCCCGGAAACACCATATATTTT	CASRVSRGPGNTIYF
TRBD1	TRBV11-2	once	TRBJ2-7	TGTGCCAGCAGCTTAGGAGGGACAGGGTCCTACGAGCAGTACTTC	CASSLGGTGSYEQYF
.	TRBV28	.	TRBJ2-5	TGTGCCAGTTGGGACCCGCGGGGACAAGGAGGAGAGACCCAGTACTTC	CASWDPRGQGGETQYF
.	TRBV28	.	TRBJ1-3	TGTGCCAGCGGGTCCGAGCGAAACACCATATATTTT	CASGSERNTIYF
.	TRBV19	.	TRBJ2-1	TGTGCCACCCACCCGAGACAGACCGGGGGTTACAATGAGCAGTTCTTC	CATHPRQTGGYNEQFF
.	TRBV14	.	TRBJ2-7	TGTGCCAGCAGCCAAGGGCAGGGGCCCTACGAGCAGTACTTC	CASSQGQGPYEQYF
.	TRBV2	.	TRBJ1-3	TGTGCCAGCATTCCGGGGGTATCAGGAAACACCATATATTTT	CASIPGVSGNTIYF
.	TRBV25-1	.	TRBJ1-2	TGTGCCAGCAGTGAAATTTCAGGACGCTACACCTTC	CASSEISGRYTF
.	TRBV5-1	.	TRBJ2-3	TGCGCCAGCAGCCTACCCCCCGCTAGCACAGATACGCAGTATTTT	CASSLPPASTDTQYF
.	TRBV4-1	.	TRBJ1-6	TGCGCCAGCAGCCAAGATGACCTCGACCCCTATAATTCACCCCTCCACTTT	CASSQDDLDPYNSPLHF
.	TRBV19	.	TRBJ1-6	TGTGCCAGTAGTATGAGCAGATATAATTCACCCCTCCACTTT	CASSMSRYNSPLHF